The present TCR beta chain was sequenced within a study of T cells after yellow fever vaccination. This CDR3 region has 16 residues. With 6 bases removed from V and 0 bases from J, the gap between germline ends came to 16 bases. This clonotype was detected many times. TCRdb processed the 5' RACE reads anew with MiXCR; each CDR3 protein has one entry. The data show over 250,000 distinct CDR3 sequences, roughly 5% seen once. Source: CD4+ T cells sorted from PBMCs, taken on the day of the yellow fever booster vaccination. The sequence was obtained from a young man who received the YFV17D yellow fever vaccine. The chain links TRBV12-3 or TRBV12-4 to TRBJ2-3; D may be TRBD2 (6 bases). In DNA form, the CDR3 reads TGTGCCAGCAGCTTACTCGGGGGAGGCAGCACAGATACGCAGTATTTT. This codes for CASSLLGGGSTDTQYF.